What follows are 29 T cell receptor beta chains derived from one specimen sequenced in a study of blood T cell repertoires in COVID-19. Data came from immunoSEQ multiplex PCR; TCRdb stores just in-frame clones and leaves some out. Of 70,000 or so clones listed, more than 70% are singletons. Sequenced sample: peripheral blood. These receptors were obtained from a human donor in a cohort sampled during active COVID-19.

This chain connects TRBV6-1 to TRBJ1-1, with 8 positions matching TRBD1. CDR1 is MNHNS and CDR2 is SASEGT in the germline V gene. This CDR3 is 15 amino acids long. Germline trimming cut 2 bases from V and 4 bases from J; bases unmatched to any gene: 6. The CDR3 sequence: CASSEKPGGVTEAFF. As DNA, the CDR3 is TGTGCCAGCAGTGAAAAACCAGGGGGCGTCACTGAAGCTTTCTTT.

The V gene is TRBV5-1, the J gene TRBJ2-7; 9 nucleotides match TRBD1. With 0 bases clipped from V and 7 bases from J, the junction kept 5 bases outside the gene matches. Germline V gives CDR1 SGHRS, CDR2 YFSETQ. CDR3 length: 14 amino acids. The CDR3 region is CASSLEQGANEQYF. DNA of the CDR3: TGCGCCAGCAGCTTGGAACAGGGGGCGAATGAGCAGTACTTC.

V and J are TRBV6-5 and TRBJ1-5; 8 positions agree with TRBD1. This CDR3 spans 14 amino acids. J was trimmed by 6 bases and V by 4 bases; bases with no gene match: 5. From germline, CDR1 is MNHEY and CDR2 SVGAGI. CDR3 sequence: CASSSGQGSQPQHF. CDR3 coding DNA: TGTGCCAGCAGTTCCGGACAGGGAAGTCAGCCCCAGCATTTT.

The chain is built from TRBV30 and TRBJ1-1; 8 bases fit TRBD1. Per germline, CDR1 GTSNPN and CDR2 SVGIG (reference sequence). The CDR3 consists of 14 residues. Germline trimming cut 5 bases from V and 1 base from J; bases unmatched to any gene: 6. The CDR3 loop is CAWGRGRGNTEAFF. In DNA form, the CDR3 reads TGTGCCTGGGGCAGGGGGCGAGGGAACACTGAAGCTTTCTTT.

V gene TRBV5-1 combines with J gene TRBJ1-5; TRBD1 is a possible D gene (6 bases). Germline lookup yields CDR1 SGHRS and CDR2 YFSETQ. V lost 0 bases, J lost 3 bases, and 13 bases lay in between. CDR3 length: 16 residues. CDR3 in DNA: TGCGCCAGCAGCTTGGGCACAGGGCAAAACAATCAGCCCCAGCATTTT. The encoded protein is CASSLGTGQNNQPQHF.

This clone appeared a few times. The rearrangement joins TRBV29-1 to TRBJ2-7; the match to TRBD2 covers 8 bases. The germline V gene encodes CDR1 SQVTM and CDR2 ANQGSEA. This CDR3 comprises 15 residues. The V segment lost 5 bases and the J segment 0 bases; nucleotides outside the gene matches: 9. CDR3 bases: TGCAGCGTTAGCGGGAGCTCATCATACTCCTACGAGCAGTACTTC. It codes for CSVSGSSSYSYEQYF.

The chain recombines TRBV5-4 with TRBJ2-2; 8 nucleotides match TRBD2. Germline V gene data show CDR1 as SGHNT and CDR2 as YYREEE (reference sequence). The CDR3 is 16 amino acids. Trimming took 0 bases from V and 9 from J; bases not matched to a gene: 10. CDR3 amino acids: CASSLEVAGYLRELFF. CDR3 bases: TGTGCCAGCAGCTTGGAGGTAGCGGGGTACCTGCGGGAGCTGTTTTTT.

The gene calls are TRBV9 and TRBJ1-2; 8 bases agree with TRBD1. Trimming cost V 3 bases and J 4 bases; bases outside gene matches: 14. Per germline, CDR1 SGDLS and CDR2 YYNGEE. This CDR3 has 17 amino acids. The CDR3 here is CASSAIRWAGGGYGYTF. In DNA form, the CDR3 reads TGTGCCAGCAGCGCCATCCGCTGGGCAGGGGGCGGCTATGGCTACACCTTC.

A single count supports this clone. The CDR3 nucleotides read TGCGCCAGCAGCCAACGGGACTTTGAGCAGTTCTTC. This gives the protein CASSQRDFEQFF. The chain employs TRBV5-1 and TRBJ2-1; D is perhaps TRBD2 (6 bases). Between the trimmed V and J ends, which lost 4 bases and 9 bases, there was a span of 11 bases. The CDR3 loop spans 12 amino acids. Germline-derived CDR1 and CDR2 are SGHRS and YFSETQ.

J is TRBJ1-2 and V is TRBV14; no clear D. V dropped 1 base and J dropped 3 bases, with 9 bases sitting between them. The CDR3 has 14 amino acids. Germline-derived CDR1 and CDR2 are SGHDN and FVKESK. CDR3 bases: TGTGCCAGCAGCCAAGGACTGCCTGACTATGGCTACACCTTC. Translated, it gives CASSQGLPDYGYTF. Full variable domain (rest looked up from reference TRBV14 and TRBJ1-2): EAGVTQFPSHSVIEKGQTVTLRCDPISGHDNLYWYRRVMGKEIKFLLHFVKESKQDESGMPNNRFLAERTGGTYSTLKVQPAELEDSGVYFCASSQGLPDYGYTFGSGTRLTVV.

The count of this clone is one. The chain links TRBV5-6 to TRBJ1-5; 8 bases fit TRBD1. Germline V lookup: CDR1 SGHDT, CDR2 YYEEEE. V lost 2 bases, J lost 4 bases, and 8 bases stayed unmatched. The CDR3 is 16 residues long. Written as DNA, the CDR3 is TGTGCCAGCAGCTTTTCGAGACAGGGGAATAATCAGCCCCAGCATTTT. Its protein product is CASSFSRQGNNQPQHF.

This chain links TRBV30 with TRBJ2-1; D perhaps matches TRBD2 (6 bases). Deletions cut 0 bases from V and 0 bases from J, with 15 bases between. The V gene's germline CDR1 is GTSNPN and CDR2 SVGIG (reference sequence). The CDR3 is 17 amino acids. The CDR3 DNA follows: TGTGCCTGGAGTGTATTCGGGAGACTAAGCTCCTACAATGAGCAGTTCTTC. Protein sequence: CAWSVFGRLSSYNEQFF.

Here the CDR3 reads CASSSGEPTDTQYF. CDR3 DNA sequence: TGTGCCAGCAGCTCTGGTGAGCCTACAGATACGCAGTATTTT. The J gene is TRBJ2-3, the V gene TRBV13; D is uncertain. The germline V and J ends were trimmed by 4 bases and 3 bases, with 11 bases remaining between them. CDR1 and CDR2 from the germline V gene are PRHDT and FYEKMQ (reference sequence). The CDR3 is 14 residues long.

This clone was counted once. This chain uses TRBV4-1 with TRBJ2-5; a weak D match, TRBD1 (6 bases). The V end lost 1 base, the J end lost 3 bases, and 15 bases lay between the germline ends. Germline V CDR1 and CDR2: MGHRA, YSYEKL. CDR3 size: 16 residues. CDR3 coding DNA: TGCGCCAGCAGCCAAGGCCCCGGGACAACCAAAGAGACCCAGTACTTC. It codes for CASSQGPGTTKETQYF.

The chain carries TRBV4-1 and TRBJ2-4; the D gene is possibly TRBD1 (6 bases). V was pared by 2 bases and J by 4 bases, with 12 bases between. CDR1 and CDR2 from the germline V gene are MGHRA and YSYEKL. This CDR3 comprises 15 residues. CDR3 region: CASSQPRGQKNIQYF. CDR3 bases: TGCGCCAGCAGCCAACCCCGCGGACAGAAAAACATTCAGTACTTC.

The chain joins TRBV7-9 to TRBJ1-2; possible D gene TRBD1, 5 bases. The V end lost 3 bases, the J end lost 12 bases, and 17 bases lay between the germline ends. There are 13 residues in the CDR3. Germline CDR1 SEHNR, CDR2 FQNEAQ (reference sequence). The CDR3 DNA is TGTGCCAGCAGCTTTAATGCCCAGGGCGCAAACACCTTC. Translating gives CASSFNAQGANTF. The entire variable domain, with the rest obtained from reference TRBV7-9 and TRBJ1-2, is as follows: DTGVSQNPRHKITKRGQNVTFRCDPISEHNRLYWYRQTLGQGPEFLTYFQNEAQLEKSRLLSDRFSAERPKGSFSTLEIQRTEQGDSAMYLCASSFNAQGANTFGSGTRLTVV.

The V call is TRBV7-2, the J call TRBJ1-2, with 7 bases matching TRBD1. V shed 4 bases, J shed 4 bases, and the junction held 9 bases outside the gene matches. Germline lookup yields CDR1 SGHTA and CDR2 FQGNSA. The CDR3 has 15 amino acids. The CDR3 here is CASSSGQVVGYGYTF. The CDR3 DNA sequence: TGTGCCAGCAGCTCCGGACAGGTAGTCGGCTATGGCTACACCTTC. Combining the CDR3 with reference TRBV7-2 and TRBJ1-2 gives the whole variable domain GAGVSQSPSNKVTEKGKDVELRCDPISGHTALYWYRQSLGQGLEFLIYFQGNSAPDKSGLPSDRFSAERTGGSVSTLTIQRTQQEDSAVYLCASSSGQVVGYGYTFGSGTRLTVV.

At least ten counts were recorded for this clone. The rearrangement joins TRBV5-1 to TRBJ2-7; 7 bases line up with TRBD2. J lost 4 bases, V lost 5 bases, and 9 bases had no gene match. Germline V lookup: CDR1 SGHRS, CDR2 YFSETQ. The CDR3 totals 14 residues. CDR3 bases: TGCGCCAGCAGTGACCCGGGGGGTGCGTACGAGCAGTACTTC. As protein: CASSDPGGAYEQYF.

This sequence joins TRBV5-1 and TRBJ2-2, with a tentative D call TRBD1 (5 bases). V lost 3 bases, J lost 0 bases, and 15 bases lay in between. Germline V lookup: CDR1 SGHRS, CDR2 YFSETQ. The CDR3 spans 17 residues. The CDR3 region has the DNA TGCGCCAGCAGCTCGCAGGGTGTCGGCGCGAACACCGGGGAGCTGTTTTTT. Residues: CASSSQGVGANTGELFF.

CDR3 coding DNA: TGTGCCATCTCGGACTCCCGCCGCAGTGAGCAGTTCTTC. Translated, it gives CAISDSRRSEQFF. The chain joins TRBV19 to TRBJ2-1; maybe TRBD2 (5 bases). V was shortened by 10 bases and J by 9 bases, with 19 bases between the two germline ends. Germline V gives CDR1 LNHDA, CDR2 SQIVND (reference sequence). This CDR3 contains 13 residues.

CDR3 region: CASSSVLAGDGTDTQYF. CDR3 in DNA: TGCGCCAGCAGCTCCGTCTTAGCGGGGGATGGGACAGATACGCAGTATTTT. The V and J genes are TRBV5-1 and TRBJ2-3; 9 nucleotides agree with TRBD2. The trim removed 3 bases at V and 3 bases at J, leaving 11 bases unmatched. The CDR3 has 17 amino acids. Germline V gene sequence: CDR1 SGHRS, CDR2 YFSETQ.

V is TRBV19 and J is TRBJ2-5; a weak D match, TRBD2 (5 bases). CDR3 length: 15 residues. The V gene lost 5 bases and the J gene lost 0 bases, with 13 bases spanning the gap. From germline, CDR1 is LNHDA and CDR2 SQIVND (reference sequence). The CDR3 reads CASSPTRGNQETQYF. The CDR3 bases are TGTGCCAGTAGTCCCACCCGGGGAAACCAAGAGACCCAGTACTTC.

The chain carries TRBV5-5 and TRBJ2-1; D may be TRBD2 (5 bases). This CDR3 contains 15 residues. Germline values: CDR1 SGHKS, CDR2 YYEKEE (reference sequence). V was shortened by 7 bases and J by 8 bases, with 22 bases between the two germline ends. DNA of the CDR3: TGTGCCAGCGGGAAGGACTGGGCCGGGGATCATGAGCAGTTCTTC. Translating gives CASGKDWAGDHEQFF.

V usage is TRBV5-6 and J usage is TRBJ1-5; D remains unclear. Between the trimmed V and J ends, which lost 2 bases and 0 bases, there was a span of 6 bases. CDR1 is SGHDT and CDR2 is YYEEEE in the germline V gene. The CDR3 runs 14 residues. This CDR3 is CASSFGVSNQPQHF. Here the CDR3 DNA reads TGTGCCAGCAGCTTCGGGGTTAGCAATCAGCCCCAGCATTTT.

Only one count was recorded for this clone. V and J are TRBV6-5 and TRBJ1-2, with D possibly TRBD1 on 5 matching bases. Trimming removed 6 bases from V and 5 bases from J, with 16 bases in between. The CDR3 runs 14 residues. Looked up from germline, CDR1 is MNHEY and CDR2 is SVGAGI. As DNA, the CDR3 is TGTGCCAGCAGGTCTCCCGGGACTGGGTATGGCTACACCTTC. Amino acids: CASRSPGTGYGYTF.

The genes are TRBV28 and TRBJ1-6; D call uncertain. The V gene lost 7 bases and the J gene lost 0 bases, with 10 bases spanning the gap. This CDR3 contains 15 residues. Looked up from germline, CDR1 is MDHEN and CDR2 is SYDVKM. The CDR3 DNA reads TGTGCCAGCACCCTCCGGAGCTCCTATAATTCACCCCTCCACTTT. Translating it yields CASTLRSSYNSPLHF.

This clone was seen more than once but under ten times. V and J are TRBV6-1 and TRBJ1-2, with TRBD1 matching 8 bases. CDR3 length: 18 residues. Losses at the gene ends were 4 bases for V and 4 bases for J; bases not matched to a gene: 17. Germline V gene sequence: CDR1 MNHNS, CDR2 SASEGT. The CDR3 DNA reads TGTGCCAGCAGTGCCGGAGGCAGGGGGCCAATGAGCCCCTATGGCTACACCTTC. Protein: CASSAGGRGPMSPYGYTF.

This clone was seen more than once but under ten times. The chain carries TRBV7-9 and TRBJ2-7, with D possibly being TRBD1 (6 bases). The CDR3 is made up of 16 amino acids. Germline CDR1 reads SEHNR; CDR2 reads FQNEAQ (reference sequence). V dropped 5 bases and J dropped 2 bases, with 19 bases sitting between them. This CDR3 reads CASSPTTGVNPYEQYF. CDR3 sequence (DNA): TGTGCCAGCAGCCCCACGACAGGCGTCAACCCCTACGAGCAGTACTTC.

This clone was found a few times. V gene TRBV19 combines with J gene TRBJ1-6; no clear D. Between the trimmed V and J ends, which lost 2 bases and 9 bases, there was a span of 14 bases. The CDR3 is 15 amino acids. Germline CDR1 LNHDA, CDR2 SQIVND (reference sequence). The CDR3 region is CASSINPRTGSPLHF. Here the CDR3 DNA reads TGTGCCAGTAGTATAAACCCCCGAACGGGTTCACCCCTCCACTTT.